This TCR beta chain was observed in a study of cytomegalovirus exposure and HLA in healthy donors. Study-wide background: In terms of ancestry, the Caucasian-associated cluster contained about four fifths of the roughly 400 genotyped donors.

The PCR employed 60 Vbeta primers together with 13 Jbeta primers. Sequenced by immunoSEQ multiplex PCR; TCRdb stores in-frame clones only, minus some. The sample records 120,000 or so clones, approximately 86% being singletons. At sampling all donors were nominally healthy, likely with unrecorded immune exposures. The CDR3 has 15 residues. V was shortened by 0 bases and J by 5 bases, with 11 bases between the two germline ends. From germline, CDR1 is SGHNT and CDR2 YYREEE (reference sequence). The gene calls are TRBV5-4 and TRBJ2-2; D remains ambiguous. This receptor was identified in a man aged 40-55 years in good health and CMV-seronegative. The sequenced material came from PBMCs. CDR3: CASSLATTRTGELFF. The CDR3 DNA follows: TGTGCCAGCAGCTTGGCCACCACGAGGACCGGGGAGCTGTTTTTT. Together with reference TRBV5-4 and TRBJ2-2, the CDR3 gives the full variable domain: ETGVTQSPTHLIKTRGQQVTLRCSSQSGHNTVSWYQQALGQGPQFIFQYYREEENGRGNFPPRFSGLQFPNYSSELNVNALELDDSALYLCASSLATTRTGELFFGEGSRLTVL.